This TCR beta chain is drawn from a study of cytomegalovirus exposure and HLA in healthy donors. Broader study findings: Among TCR sequences, most were rare, though some public TCRs appeared in many donors. Cytomegalovirus association was listed for around 180 TCR beta chains. Reported performance of the classifier showed diagnosis of cytomegalovirus status with high specificity and sensitivity. The authors confirmed in vitro that a few CMV-associated chains were specific for CMV antigens.

Worth noting for this clone: No antigen is known for it.

Method: immunoSEQ multiplex PCR; TCRdb's copy keeps in-frame clones and lacks some. The sample has around 250,000 clones; 90% are singletons. This CDR3 contains 18 residues. Trimming shortened V by 3 bases and J by 5 bases, and 25 bases separated the two germline ends. Germline CDR1 and CDR2: MNHNS and SASEGT. The sequence was obtained from a woman aged 30 to 39 in good health and CMV-seronegative. The sequenced material came from PBMCs. The rearrangement uses TRBV6-1 and TRBJ1-1, with a tentative D call TRBD1 (6 bases). The DNA of the CDR3 is TGTGCCAGCAGTGAGTCATGGGGGGCGAGGGACCCGAGGACTGAAGCTTTCTTT. It is translated as CASSESWGARDPRTEAFF.